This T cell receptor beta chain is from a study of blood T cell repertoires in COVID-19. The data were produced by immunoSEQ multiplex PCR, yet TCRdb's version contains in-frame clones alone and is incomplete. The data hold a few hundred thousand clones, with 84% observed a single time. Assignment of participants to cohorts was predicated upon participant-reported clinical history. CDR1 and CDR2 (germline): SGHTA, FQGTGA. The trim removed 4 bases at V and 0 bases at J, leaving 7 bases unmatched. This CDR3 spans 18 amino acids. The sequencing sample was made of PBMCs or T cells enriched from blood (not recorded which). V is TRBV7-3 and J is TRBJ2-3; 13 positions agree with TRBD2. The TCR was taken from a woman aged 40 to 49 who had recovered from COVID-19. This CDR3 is CASSSRGTSGVSTDTQYF. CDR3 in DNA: TGTGCCAGCAGCTCCCGGGGGACTAGCGGGGTTAGCACAGATACGCAGTATTTT.